Listed here are 14 T cell receptor beta chains from one sample, sequenced in a study of human T cells and chemical hapten exposure. A single record per CDR3 protein comes from TCRdb applying MiXCR to the RACE reads. This table holds under 400,000 distinct CDR3 sequences, approximately 5% found once. The sample's time point: pre-sensitization, week 0. The treatment here: therapeutic diphenylcyclopropenone sensitization with weekly scalp DPC. Sequencing was performed on whole blood, taken in connection with sensitization to the hapten diphenylcyclopropenone (DPC). Every receptor here comes from a woman between 50 and 59 years old with alopecia areata. Some clones in this sample may be carry-over from other donors' samples.

There are a few counts of this clonotype. The V call is TRBV10-3, the J call TRBJ2-7; TRBD1 is a possible D gene (8 bases). Germline lookup yields CDR1 ENHRY and CDR2 SYGVKD. Trimming stripped 7 bases from V and 7 bases from J, with 23 bases between. The CDR3 contains 15 residues. The CDR3, as DNA: TGTGCCATCAAAAAACAGGGGGGGACTATCGAGGAGCAGTACTTC. This codes for CAIKKQGGTIEEQYF.

This clonotype occurred many times. The rearrangement uses TRBV10-2 and TRBJ1-6; TRBD1 agrees at 7 bases. The germline V gene has CDR1 WSHSY and CDR2 SAAADI. Unmatched junction bases numbered 7, after V lost 2 bases and J lost 9 bases. The CDR3 runs 15 residues. CDR3 residues: CASSETGQHFSPLHF. The CDR3 DNA reads as TGCGCCAGCAGTGAGACGGGACAGCACTTTTCACCCCTCCACTTT.

This chain uses TRBV5-6 with TRBJ2-7, with 10 bases identical to TRBD1. With 0 bases clipped from V and 3 bases from J, the junction kept 3 bases outside the gene matches. CDR1 is SGHDT and CDR2 is YYEEEE in the germline V gene. CDR3 size: 15 residues. The CDR3 spells CASSLDGTGVYEQYF. The CDR3 region has the DNA TGTGCCAGCAGCTTGGACGGGACAGGGGTCTACGAGCAGTACTTC.

Only a few counts were recorded for this clonotype. The chain carries TRBV6-2 or TRBV6-3 and TRBJ1-1; D gene uncertain. Germline-derived CDR1 and CDR2 are MNHEY and SVGEGT. The V end lost 2 bases, the J end lost 1 base, and 8 bases lay between the germline ends. There are 14 residues in the CDR3. CDR3 amino acids: CASSYVAANTEAFF. The CDR3, as DNA: TGTGCCAGCAGTTACGTTGCAGCGAACACTGAAGCTTTCTTT.

This clonotype was recorded at least ten times. The CDR3 loop is CAIRDSQETQYF. CDR3 coding DNA: TGTGCCATCAGGGACTCCCAAGAGACCCAGTACTTC. The chain employs TRBV10-3 and TRBJ2-5; D is perhaps TRBD2 (5 bases). There are 12 residues in the CDR3. Germline V CDR1 and CDR2: ENHRY, SYGVKD. V lost 6 bases to trimming and J lost 1 base, with 6 bases between them.

The sample holds many counts of this clonotype. V and J are TRBV28 and TRBJ2-7, with D unresolved. The CDR3 totals 15 residues. Trimming took 10 bases from V and 2 from J, leaving 21 bases between them. CDR1 MDHEN and CDR2 SYDVKM come from the germline V gene. The CDR3 spells CATTRWSADPYEQYF. The CDR3 region has the DNA TGTGCCACCACGCGGTGGTCTGCCGACCCCTACGAGCAGTACTTC.

This clonotype was found a few times. The rearrangement links TRBV3-1 to TRBJ1-2; a weak D match, TRBD1 (5 bases). CDR1 LGHDT and CDR2 YNNKEL come from the germline V gene (reference sequence). CDR3 length: 16 amino acids. The V end was cut by 0 bases, the J end by 4 bases, with 15 bases between. CDR3 bases: TGTGCCAGCAGCCAAGACCCCCGGTTGGGGGGCTATGGCTACACCTTC. It yields the protein CASSQDPRLGGYGYTF. The entire variable domain, with the rest obtained from reference TRBV3-1 and TRBJ1-2, is as follows: DTAVSQTPKYLVTQMGNDKSIKCEQNLGHDTMYWYKQDSKKFLKIMFSYNNKELIINETVPNRFSPKSPDKAHLNLHINSLELGDSAVYFCASSQDPRLGGYGYTFGSGTRLTVV.

This clonotype was picked up many times. The CDR3 reads CASRPGQQETQYF. The CDR3 bases are TGTGCCAGCAGACCGGGACAGCAAGAGACCCAGTACTTC. This chain joins TRBV6-5 and TRBJ2-5; 7 bases map to TRBD1. The junction had 3 bases not matched to a gene; V was cut back by 6 bases and J by 2 bases. Germline V lookup: CDR1 MNHEY, CDR2 SVGAGI. The CDR3 contains 13 residues.

CDR3 DNA: TGTGCCAGCAGCTCGAGAGGGGCAAACTCCTACGAGCAGTACTTC. Amino acids: CASSSRGANSYEQYF. This chain uses TRBV13 with TRBJ2-7; tentatively, D is TRBD1 or TRBD2 (5 bases each). Germline loops: CDR1 PRHDT, CDR2 FYEKMQ (reference sequence). The CDR3 runs 15 residues. V lost 4 bases and J 0 bases, leaving 13 bases between the germline ends.

This clonotype was recorded at least ten times. V is TRBV9 and J is TRBJ2-3; 8 nucleotides match TRBD2. Germline values: CDR1 SGDLS, CDR2 YYNGEE. The CDR3 totals 20 residues. Trimming took 0 bases from V and 2 from J; bases not matched to a gene: 17. The CDR3 DNA follows: TGTGCCAGCAGCGTAGCTACCGCCAGCGGGGGTAGACTATCCACAGATACGCAGTATTTT. Amino acid sequence: CASSVATASGGRLSTDTQYF.

This clonotype was counted a few times. This chain links TRBV12-3 or TRBV12-4 with TRBJ2-7; 14 bases align to TRBD2. CDR3 size: 14 residues. The junction had 2 bases not matched to a gene; V was cut back by 3 bases and J by 7 bases. The CDR3 DNA reads TGTGCCAGCAGTTTCGGACTAGCGGGAGGTGAGCAGTACTTC. The encoded protein is CASSFGLAGGEQYF.

This chain joins TRBV3-1 and TRBJ2-7, with D perhaps matching TRBD1 (8 bases). With 4 bases removed from V and 5 bases from J, the gap between germline ends came to 15 bases. CDR3 size: 14 residues. From germline, CDR1 is LGHDT and CDR2 YNNKEL (reference sequence). CDR3 sequence: CASSRGQGGHEQYF. The CDR3 DNA reads as TGTGCCAGCAGCCGCGGACAGGGAGGGCACGAGCAGTACTTC.

This clonotype has a count of ten or more. The genes are TRBV5-1 and TRBJ1-1, with 7 bases matching TRBD1. Losses at the gene ends were 4 bases for V and 3 bases for J; bases not matched to a gene: 9. CDR1 is SGHRS, CDR2 YFSETQ, per germline. The CDR3 spans 15 residues. CDR3 DNA: TGCGCCAGCAGCGGGGGACAGAGCCCTTACACTGAAGCTTTCTTT. Encoded protein: CASSGGQSPYTEAFF.

The V call is TRBV29-1, the J call TRBJ1-1, with 7 bases identical to TRBD1. Germline CDR1 is SQVTM and CDR2 is ANQGSEA. CDR3 length equals 13 residues. J was trimmed by 5 bases and V by 7 bases; bases with no gene match: 10. DNA of the CDR3: TGCAGCGCCCTCCCGCAGGGGGGTACTGAAGCTTTCTTT. Translating gives CSALPQGGTEAFF.